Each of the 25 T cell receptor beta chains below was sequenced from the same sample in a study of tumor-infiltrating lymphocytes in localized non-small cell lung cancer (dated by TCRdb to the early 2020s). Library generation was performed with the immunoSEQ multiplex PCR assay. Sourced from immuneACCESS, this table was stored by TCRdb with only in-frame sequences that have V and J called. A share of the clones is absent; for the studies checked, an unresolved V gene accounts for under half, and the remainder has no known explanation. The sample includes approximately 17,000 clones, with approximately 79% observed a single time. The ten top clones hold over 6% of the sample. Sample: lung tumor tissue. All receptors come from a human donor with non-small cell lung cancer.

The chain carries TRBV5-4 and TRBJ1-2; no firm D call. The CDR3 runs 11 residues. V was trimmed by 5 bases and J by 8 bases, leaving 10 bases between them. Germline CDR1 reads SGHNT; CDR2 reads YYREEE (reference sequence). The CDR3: CASSFGLGYTF. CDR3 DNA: TGTGCCAGCAGTTTCGGTTTGGGCTACACCTTC.

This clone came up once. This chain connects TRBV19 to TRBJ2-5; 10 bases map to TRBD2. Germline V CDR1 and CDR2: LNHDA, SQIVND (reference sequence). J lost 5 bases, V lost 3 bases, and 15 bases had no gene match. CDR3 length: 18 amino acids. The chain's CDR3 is CASSMYPSGSFRGETQYF. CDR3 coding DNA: TGTGCCAGTAGTATGTATCCTAGCGGGAGTTTCCGCGGGGAGACCCAGTACTTC.

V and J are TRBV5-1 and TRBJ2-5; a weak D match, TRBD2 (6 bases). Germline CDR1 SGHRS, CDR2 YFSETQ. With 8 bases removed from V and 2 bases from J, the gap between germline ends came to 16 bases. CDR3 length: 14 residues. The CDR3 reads CASRYGGTQETQYF. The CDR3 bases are TGCGCCAGTCGTTACGGGGGAACACAAGAGACCCAGTACTTC.

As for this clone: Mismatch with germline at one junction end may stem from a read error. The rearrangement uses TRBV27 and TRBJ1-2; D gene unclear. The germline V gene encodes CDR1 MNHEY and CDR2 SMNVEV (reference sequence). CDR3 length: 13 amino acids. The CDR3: CASSISEGNGYTF. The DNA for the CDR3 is TGTGCCAGCAGTATATCCGAGGGAAATGGCTACACCTTC.

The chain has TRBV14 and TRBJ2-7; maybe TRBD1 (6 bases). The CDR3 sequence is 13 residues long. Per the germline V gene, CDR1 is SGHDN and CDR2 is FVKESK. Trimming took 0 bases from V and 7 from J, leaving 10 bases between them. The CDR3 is CASSQDLGTEQYF. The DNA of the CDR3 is TGTGCCAGCAGCCAAGATCTAGGGACAGAGCAGTACTTC.

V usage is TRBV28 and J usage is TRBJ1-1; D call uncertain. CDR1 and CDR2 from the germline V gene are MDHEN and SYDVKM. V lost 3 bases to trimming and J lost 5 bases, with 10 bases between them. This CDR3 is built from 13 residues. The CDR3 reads CASSFLRITEAFF. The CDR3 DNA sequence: TGTGCCAGCAGTTTTTTGCGGATAACTGAAGCTTTCTTT.

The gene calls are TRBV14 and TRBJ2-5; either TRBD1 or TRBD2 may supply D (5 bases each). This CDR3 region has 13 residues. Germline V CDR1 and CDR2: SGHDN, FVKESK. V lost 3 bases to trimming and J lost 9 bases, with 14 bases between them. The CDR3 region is CASSQSRGRAQYF. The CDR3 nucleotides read TGTGCCAGCAGCCAGTCTAGGGGACGGGCCCAGTACTTC.

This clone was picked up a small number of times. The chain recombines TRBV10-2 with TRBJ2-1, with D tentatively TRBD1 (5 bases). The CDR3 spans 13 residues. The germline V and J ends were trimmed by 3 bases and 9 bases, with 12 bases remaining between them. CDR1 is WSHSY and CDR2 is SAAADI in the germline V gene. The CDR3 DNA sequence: TGCGCCAGCAGTGAAGGGGCGCGGTTTGAGCAGTTCTTC. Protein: CASSEGARFEQFF.

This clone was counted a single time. CDR3 sequence: CASSVEVGGSRAGYTF. The CDR3 DNA is TGTGCCAGCAGCGTAGAAGTGGGGGGTTCGAGGGCTGGCTACACCTTC. The chain employs TRBV9 and TRBJ1-2; possibly TRBD1 for D (5 bases). Between the trimmed V and J ends, which lost 0 bases and 7 bases, there was a span of 19 bases. Looked up from germline, CDR1 is SGDLS and CDR2 is YYNGEE. This CDR3 region has 16 residues.

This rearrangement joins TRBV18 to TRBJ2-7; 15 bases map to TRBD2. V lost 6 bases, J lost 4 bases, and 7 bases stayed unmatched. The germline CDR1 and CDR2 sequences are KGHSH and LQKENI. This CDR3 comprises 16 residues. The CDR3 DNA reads TGTGCCAGCTCCCCCCGAGGGACTAGCGGGAGGTACGAGCAGTACTTC. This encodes CASSPRGTSGRYEQYF.

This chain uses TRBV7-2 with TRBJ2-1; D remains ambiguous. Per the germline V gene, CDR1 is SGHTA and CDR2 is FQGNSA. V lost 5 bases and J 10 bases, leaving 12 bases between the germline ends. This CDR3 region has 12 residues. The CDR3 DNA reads TGTGCCAGCAGCCCCTGGTCTCGGGAGCAGTTCTTC. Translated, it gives CASSPWSREQFF.

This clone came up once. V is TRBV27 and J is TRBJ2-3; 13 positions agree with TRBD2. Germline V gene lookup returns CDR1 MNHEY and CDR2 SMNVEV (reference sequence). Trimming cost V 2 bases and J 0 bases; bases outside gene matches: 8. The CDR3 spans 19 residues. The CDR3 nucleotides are TGTGCCAGCAGTTTAATGGTCCGGACTAGCGGGGGAAGCACAGATACGCAGTATTTT. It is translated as CASSLMVRTSGGSTDTQYF.

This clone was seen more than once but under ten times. The CDR3 sequence: CASSRGQPTYGYTF. Written as DNA, the CDR3 is TGTGCCAGCAGCCGAGGACAGCCTACCTATGGCTACACCTTC. V gene TRBV5-6 combines with J gene TRBJ1-2; perhaps TRBD1 as D (6 bases). Germline V lookup: CDR1 SGHDT, CDR2 YYEEEE. Trimming shortened V by 4 bases and J by 4 bases, and 14 bases separated the two germline ends. The CDR3 consists of 14 residues.

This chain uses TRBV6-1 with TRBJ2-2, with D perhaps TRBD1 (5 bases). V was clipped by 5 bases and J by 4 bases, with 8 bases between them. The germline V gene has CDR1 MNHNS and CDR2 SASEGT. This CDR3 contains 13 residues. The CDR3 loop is CASSIDSTGELFF. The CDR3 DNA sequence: TGTGCCAGCAGTATCGACAGCACCGGGGAGCTGTTTTTT.

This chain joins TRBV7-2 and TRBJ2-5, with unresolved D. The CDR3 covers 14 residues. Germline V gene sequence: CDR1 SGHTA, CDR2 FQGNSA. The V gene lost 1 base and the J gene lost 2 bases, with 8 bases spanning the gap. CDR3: CASSLGVGQETQYF. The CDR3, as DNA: TGTGCCAGCAGCTTAGGTGTAGGGCAAGAGACCCAGTACTTC.

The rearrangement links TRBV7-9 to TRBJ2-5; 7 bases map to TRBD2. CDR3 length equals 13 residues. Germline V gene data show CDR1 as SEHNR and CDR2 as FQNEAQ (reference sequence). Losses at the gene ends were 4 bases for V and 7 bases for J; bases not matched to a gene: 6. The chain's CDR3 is CASSSGGRGTQYF. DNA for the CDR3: TGTGCCAGCAGCTCGGGAGGTCGAGGGACCCAGTACTTC.

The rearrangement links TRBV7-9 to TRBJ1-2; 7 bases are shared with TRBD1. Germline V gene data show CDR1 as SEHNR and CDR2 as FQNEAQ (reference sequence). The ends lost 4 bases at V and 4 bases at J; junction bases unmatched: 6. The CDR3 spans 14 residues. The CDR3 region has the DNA TGTGCCAGCAGCTCAGCAGGGGGAGGCTATGGCTACACCTTC. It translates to CASSSAGGGYGYTF.

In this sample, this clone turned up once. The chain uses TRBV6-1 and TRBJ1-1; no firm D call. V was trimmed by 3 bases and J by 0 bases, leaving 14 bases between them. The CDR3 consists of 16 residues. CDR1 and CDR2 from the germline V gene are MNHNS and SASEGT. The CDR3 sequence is CASSEPAGLMNTEAFF. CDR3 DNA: TGTGCCAGCAGTGAGCCGGCAGGTTTGATGAACACTGAAGCTTTCTTT.

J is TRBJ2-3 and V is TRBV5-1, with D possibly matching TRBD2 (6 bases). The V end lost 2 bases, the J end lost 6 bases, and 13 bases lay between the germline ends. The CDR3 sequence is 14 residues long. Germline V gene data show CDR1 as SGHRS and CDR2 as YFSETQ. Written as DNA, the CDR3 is TGCGCCAGCAGCTTCCGACGGGAGCCCGATACGCAGTATTTT. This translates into CASSFRREPDTQYF.

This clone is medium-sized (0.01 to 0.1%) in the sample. DNA of the CDR3: TGTGCCTGGAGGAAGACCAACAATCAGCCCCAGCATTTT. This encodes CAWRKTNNQPQHF. The rearrangement links TRBV30 to TRBJ1-5; unclear D gene. CDR3 length equals 13 residues. V shed 3 bases and J shed 3 bases, with 9 bases lying between them. Per germline, CDR1 GTSNPN and CDR2 SVGIG (reference sequence).

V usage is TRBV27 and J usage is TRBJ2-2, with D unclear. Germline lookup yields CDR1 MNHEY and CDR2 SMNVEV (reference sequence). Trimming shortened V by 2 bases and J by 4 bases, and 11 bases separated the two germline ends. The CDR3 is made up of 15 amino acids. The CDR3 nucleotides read TGTGCCAGCAGTTTAAGGAAGGGAACCACCGGGGAGCTGTTTTTT. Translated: CASSLRKGTTGELFF.

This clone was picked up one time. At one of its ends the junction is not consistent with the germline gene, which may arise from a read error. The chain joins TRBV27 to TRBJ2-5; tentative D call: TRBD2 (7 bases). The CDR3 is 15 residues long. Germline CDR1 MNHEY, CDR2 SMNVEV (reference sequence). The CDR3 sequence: CASSLYSGGPKTQYF. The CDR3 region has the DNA TGTGCCAGCAGCTTATATTCGGGGGGCCCAAAGACCCAGTACTTC.

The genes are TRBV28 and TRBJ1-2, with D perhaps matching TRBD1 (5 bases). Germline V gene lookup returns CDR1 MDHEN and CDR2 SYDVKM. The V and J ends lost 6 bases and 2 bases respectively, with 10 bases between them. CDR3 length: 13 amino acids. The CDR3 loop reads CASRTGANYGYTF. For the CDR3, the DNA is TGTGCCAGCAGGACCGGGGCCAACTATGGCTACACCTTC.

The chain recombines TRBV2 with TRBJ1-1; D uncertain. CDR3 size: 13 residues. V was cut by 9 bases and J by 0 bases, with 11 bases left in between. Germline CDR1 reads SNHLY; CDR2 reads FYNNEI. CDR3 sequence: CARNLFMNTEAFF. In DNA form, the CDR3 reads TGTGCCAGGAACCTATTCATGAACACTGAAGCTTTCTTT.

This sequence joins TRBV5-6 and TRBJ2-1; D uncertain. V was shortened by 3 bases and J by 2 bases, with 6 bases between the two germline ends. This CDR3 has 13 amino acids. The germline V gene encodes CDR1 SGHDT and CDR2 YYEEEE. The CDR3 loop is CASSSVAYNEQFF. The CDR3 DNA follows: TGTGCCAGCAGCTCCGTCGCCTACAATGAGCAGTTCTTC.